These 5 T cell receptor beta chains came from one sample sequenced in a study of TIL therapy for anti-PD-1-resistant metastatic lung cancer. The time point is: pre-treatment sample, taken before nivolumab and TIL therapy. Tumor tissue came from excised metastases, mostly pleural nodules or supraclavicular lymph nodes. This was the immunoSEQ v3 assay. TCRdb's table, derived via immunoSEQ multiplex PCR, lists solely in-frame clones and lacks some. The sample contains some 26,000 clones, over 55% of which appear only once. The starting material was tumor tissue, obtained at baseline. Receptors were obtained from a woman between 30 and 80 years old with non-small cell lung cancer.

V gene TRBV12-2 combines with J gene TRBJ1-1. TRBV12-2 is marked as a pseudogene. The CDR3 loop spans 14 amino acids. The DNA of the CDR3 is TGTGCAAGTCGCTCGGGACCTTTGGGGACTGAAGCTTTCTTT. Protein sequence: CASRSGPLGTEAFF.

The rearrangement joins TRBV29-1 to TRBJ1-2, with unresolved D. Germline V gene lookup returns CDR1 SQVTM and CDR2 ANQGSEA. The V end was cut by 5 bases, the J end by 0 bases, with 10 bases between. The CDR3 is 13 residues long. The DNA for the CDR3 is TGCAGCGTTATAGGGCCGACTAACTATGGCTACACCTTC. This codes for CSVIGPTNYGYTF.

In its sample, this clone was seen once. V gene TRBV2 combines with J gene TRBJ2-6; the match to TRBD1 covers 8 bases. The CDR3 spans 16 residues. Losses at the gene ends were 5 bases for V and 3 bases for J; bases not matched to a gene: 6. Looked up from germline, CDR1 is SNHLY and CDR2 is FYNNEI. The CDR3 DNA sequence: TGTGCCAGCAGTAAAGACAGGGGTTATGGGGCCAACGTCCTGACTTTC. This codes for CASSKDRGYGANVLTF.

This sequence joins TRBV5-1 and TRBJ2-1, with D perhaps matching TRBD2 (7 bases). V was pared by 0 bases and J by 5 bases, with 12 bases between. Germline CDR1 is SGHRS and CDR2 is YFSETQ. The CDR3 runs to 15 residues. CDR3 coding DNA: TGCGCCAGCAGCTTGGTAAGCGGGACACACAATGAGCAGTTCTTC. Its protein product is CASSLVSGTHNEQFF. Based on the CDR3 plus reference TRBV5-1 and TRBJ2-1, the full variable domain is KAGVTQTPRYLIKTRGQQVTLSCSPISGHRSVSWYQQTPGQGLQFLFEYFSETQRNKGNFPGRFSGRQFSNSRSEMNVSTLELGDSALYLCASSLVSGTHNEQFFGPGTRLTVL.

This chain connects TRBV2 to TRBJ1-2; D is undetermined. CDR3 size: 13 residues. Germline V gene lookup returns CDR1 SNHLY and CDR2 FYNNEI. V lost 8 bases to trimming and J lost 4 bases, with 14 bases between them. In DNA form, the CDR3 reads TGTGCCAGCGGCGGACGGAACCTCTATGGCTACACCTTC. Amino acids: CASGGRNLYGYTF.